The 30 T cell receptor beta chains listed next were all sequenced from one sample in a study of human T cells and chemical hapten exposure. TCRdb re-called the RACE reads through MiXCR, storing one row per CDR3 protein. Of under 450,000 distinct CDR3 sequences listed, about 6.3% were seen once; the top ten hold approximately 5.4%. This sample's time point: patch test 2, 6 weeks after DPC sensitization. Treatment noted: therapeutic diphenylcyclopropenone sensitization with weekly scalp DPC. Material: whole blood, obtained in connection with sensitization to the hapten diphenylcyclopropenone (DPC). These receptors came from a woman aged 18-35 years with alopecia areata. Some clones in this sample may be carry-over from other donors' samples.

The sample holds a few counts of this clonotype. The rearrangement uses TRBV7-2 and TRBJ2-3, with D uncertain. Germline V gene data show CDR1 as SGHTA and CDR2 as FQGNSA. Trimming pared 0 bases from V and 2 bases from J, leaving 12 bases between. The CDR3 spans 16 residues. CDR3 nucleotides: TGTGCCAGCAGCTTAGCGTTCTCTGAAAACACAGATACGCAGTATTTT. Its protein is CASSLAFSENTDTQYF.

This clonotype has at least ten counts. This chain joins TRBV6-5 and TRBJ2-5; weak D call: TRBD2 (6 bases). The CDR3 has 13 amino acids. From germline, CDR1 is MNHEY and CDR2 SVGAGI. The V end was cut by 4 bases, the J end by 5 bases, with 11 bases between. The CDR3 spells CASSFEGGETQYF. Here the CDR3 DNA reads TGTGCCAGCAGTTTCGAAGGAGGGGAGACCCAGTACTTC.

This clonotype was seen more than once but under ten times. V is TRBV27 and J is TRBJ2-3, with D perhaps TRBD2 (6 bases). The length of the CDR3 is 14 residues. The ends were cut back, 2 bases at V and 6 bases at J, with 12 bases in the middle. Germline CDR1 MNHEY, CDR2 SMNVEV (reference sequence). CDR3 sequence: CASSLRGFGDTQYF. In DNA form, the CDR3 reads TGTGCCAGCAGTTTACGGGGGTTCGGCGATACGCAGTATTTT.

This clonotype has at least ten counts. This sequence joins TRBV7-3 and TRBJ2-2; 11 bases map to TRBD1. Trimming cost V 2 bases and J 6 bases; bases outside gene matches: 20. The CDR3 runs to 21 residues. CDR1 SGHTA and CDR2 FQGTGA come from the germline V gene. Here the CDR3 reads CASSLSNDENWDRGMAGELFF. In DNA, the CDR3 is TGTGCCAGCAGCTTATCCAACGACGAAAATTGGGACAGGGGGATGGCCGGGGAGCTGTTTTTT.

This chain uses TRBV12-3 or TRBV12-4 with TRBJ2-2; tentative D call: TRBD1 (5 bases). This CDR3 contains 15 residues. Trimming removed 4 bases at V and 1 base at J, with 10 bases between. The CDR3 protein is CASSSRQGNTGELFF. CDR3 in DNA: TGTGCCAGCAGTTCTCGGCAGGGGAACACCGGGGAGCTGTTTTTT.

The chain has TRBV7-9 and TRBJ2-1; 9 bases match TRBD2. The CDR3 sequence is 14 residues long. Trimming cost V 3 bases and J 5 bases; bases outside gene matches: 2. CDR1 and CDR2 (germline): SEHNR, FQNEAQ (reference sequence). CDR3 amino acids: CASSFGTSHNEQFF. CDR3 nucleotides: TGTGCCAGCAGCTTCGGGACTAGCCACAATGAGCAGTTCTTC.

V usage is TRBV29-1 and J usage is TRBJ2-1; 11 nucleotides align to TRBD2. Germline loops: CDR1 SQVTM, CDR2 ANQGSEA. V trimming: 4 bases; J trimming: 3 bases; junction bases outside the gene matches: 2. The length of the CDR3 is 14 residues. The CDR3 DNA sequence: TGCAGCGTTGTAGCGGGGGGGAACTACAATGAGCAGTTCTTC. Amino acid sequence: CSVVAGGNYNEQFF.

The chain is built from TRBV2 and TRBJ2-7; D is unclear. This CDR3 is built from 13 residues. Germline V gene sequence: CDR1 SNHLY, CDR2 FYNNEI. Trimming shortened V by 7 bases and J by 0 bases, and 10 bases separated the two germline ends. The CDR3 DNA follows: TGTGCCAGCATACGTGAGGTCTCCTACGAGCAGTACTTC. It yields the protein CASIREVSYEQYF.

The V gene is TRBV15, the J gene TRBJ1-3; 8 bases line up with TRBD1. Losses at the gene ends were 10 bases for V and 0 bases for J; bases not matched to a gene: 8. CDR3 length: 15 residues. Germline values: CDR1 LNHNV, CDR2 YYDKDF (reference sequence). CDR3 sequence reads: CARGGTGFSGNTIYF. In nucleotides, the CDR3 is TGTGCCAGAGGGGGGACAGGATTCTCTGGAAACACCATATATTTT.

This clonotype was counted a few times. The J gene is TRBJ2-3, the V gene TRBV20-1; 7 bases are a match to TRBD1. This CDR3 comprises 14 residues. The V gene end was trimmed by 3 bases and the J gene end by 4 bases; junction bases not matched to a gene: 7. Germline loops: CDR1 DFQATT, CDR2 SNEGSKA (reference sequence). The CDR3 protein is CSARVRGRADTQYF. The CDR3 DNA reads TGCAGTGCTAGGGTGAGGGGGCGAGCAGATACGCAGTATTTT.

Only a few counts were recorded for this clonotype. J is TRBJ2-7 and V is TRBV3-1; D remains ambiguous. Germline CDR1 is LGHDT and CDR2 is YNNKEL (reference sequence). V was pared by 0 bases and J by 4 bases, with 4 bases between. CDR3 length equals 12 residues. The CDR3 sequence: CASSQDWYEQYF. CDR3 in DNA: TGTGCCAGCAGCCAAGATTGGTACGAGCAGTACTTC.

This clonotype occurred many times. V gene TRBV2 combines with J gene TRBJ2-2, with D tentatively TRBD1 or TRBD2 (5 bases each). This CDR3 is 14 amino acids long. CDR1 is SNHLY, CDR2 FYNNEI, per germline. The V and J ends lost 4 bases and 5 bases respectively, with 11 bases between them. The CDR3 spells CASSGLGPTGELFF. The CDR3 nucleotides are TGTGCCAGCAGTGGACTGGGACCGACCGGGGAGCTGTTTTTT.

The V gene is TRBV18, the J gene TRBJ1-2; tentative D call: TRBD1 (6 bases). Between the trimmed V and J ends, which lost 1 base and 4 bases, there was a span of 16 bases. In germline, CDR1 is KGHSH, CDR2 LQKENI. The CDR3 length is 16 residues. The CDR3 DNA reads TGTGCCAGCTCACCACAGGCAAACGGACAGCCCTATGGCTACACCTTC. It is translated as CASSPQANGQPYGYTF.

This clonotype was seen repeatedly, ten times or more. V usage is TRBV12-3 or TRBV12-4 and J usage is TRBJ2-2, with D perhaps assigned TRBD1 or TRBD2 (6 bases each). This CDR3 contains 14 residues. V lost 1 base to trimming and J lost 4 bases, with 7 bases between them. The CDR3 sequence is CASSLGGATGELFF. CDR3 bases: TGTGCCAGCAGTTTAGGGGGGGCCACCGGGGAGCTGTTTTTT.

This clonotype showed up just a few times. The chain uses TRBV20-1 and TRBJ2-1, with 7 bases that match TRBD2. Germline-derived CDR1 and CDR2 are DFQATT and SNEGSKA (reference sequence). The CDR3 runs 15 residues. Losses at the gene ends were 2 bases for V and 5 bases for J; bases not matched to a gene: 9. CDR3 sequence reads: CSARRPRLAHNEQFF. The DNA of the CDR3 is TGCAGTGCTAGAAGACCCCGACTAGCTCACAATGAGCAGTTCTTC.

This clonotype was picked up many times. The V gene is TRBV12-3 or TRBV12-4, the J gene TRBJ1-1; TRBD1 might be the D (5 bases). Trimming stripped 2 bases from V and 7 bases from J, with 11 bases between. The CDR3 covers 13 residues. CDR3 loop: CASSLSGQGEAFF. The DNA for the CDR3 is TGTGCCAGCAGTTTATCGGGGCAGGGTGAAGCTTTCTTT.

The table lists this clonotype with many counts. This rearrangement joins TRBV12-3 or TRBV12-4 to TRBJ1-5; D not resolved. The CDR3 totals 13 residues. V shed 7 bases and J shed 0 bases, with 7 bases lying between them. The CDR3 spells CASTSGSNQPQHF. CDR3 coding DNA: TGTGCCAGCACATCCGGTAGCAATCAGCCCCAGCATTTT.

The chain has TRBV18 and TRBJ2-1; a possible D gene is TRBD1 (7 bases). Germline V gene sequence: CDR1 KGHSH, CDR2 LQKENI. V was clipped by 2 bases and J by 7 bases, with 9 bases between them. The CDR3 covers 13 residues. CDR3 loop: CASSPAGGNEQFF. The DNA of the CDR3 is TGTGCCAGCTCACCAGCAGGGGGGAATGAGCAGTTCTTC.

The chain is built from TRBV11-2 and TRBJ2-3, with D possibly being TRBD2 (6 bases). The germline V and J ends were trimmed by 3 bases and 2 bases, with 18 bases remaining between them. The CDR3 is 17 amino acids. Germline V gene data show CDR1 as SGHAT and CDR2 as FQNNGV. The CDR3 nucleotides are TGTGCCAGCAGCTTCATGCCCGAGACTAGTGCCACAGATACGCAGTATTTT. It specifies CASSFMPETSATDTQYF.

The chain recombines TRBV19 with TRBJ2-5; D is uncertain. The CDR3 length is 13 residues. V lost 1 base and J lost 0, with 3 bases in between. Germline CDR1 is LNHDA and CDR2 is SQIVND (reference sequence). The CDR3 DNA reads as TGTGCCAGTAGTATAGCGAACCAAGAGACCCAGTACTTC. Its protein is CASSIANQETQYF.

This clonotype showed up just once. V gene TRBV7-6 combines with J gene TRBJ2-1, with 9 positions matching TRBD2. The CDR3 is 16 amino acids. In germline, CDR1 is SGHVS, CDR2 FNYEAQ. J lost 10 bases, V lost 3 bases, and 13 bases had no gene match. The CDR3 spells CASSFSQRGDKDEQFF. The CDR3 region has the DNA TGTGCCAGCAGCTTTTCCCAGCGGGGGGACAAAGACGAGCAGTTCTTC.

This clonotype was seen repeatedly, ten times or more. This rearrangement joins TRBV5-1 to TRBJ1-6; no clear D gene. CDR3 size: 18 residues. Trimming took off 0 bases at V and 9 bases at J, with 22 bases between the two ends. Germline V gene data show CDR1 as SGHRS and CDR2 as YFSETQ. The CDR3 DNA sequence: TGCGCCAGCAGCTTGGGGTCGGCCGGGCCGGCTCGCGCTTCACCCCTCCACTTT. It codes for CASSLGSAGPARASPLHF.

This clonotype has ten or more counts. V is TRBV20-1 and J is TRBJ1-2; D not certain. Trimming removed 4 bases from V and 2 bases from J, with 11 bases in between. CDR3 size: 13 residues. The germline V gene has CDR1 DFQATT and CDR2 SNEGSKA (reference sequence). CDR3 amino acids: CSAKGMMNYGYTF. The CDR3 DNA sequence: TGCAGTGCTAAAGGGATGATGAACTATGGCTACACCTTC.

This clonotype was seen a handful of times. The chain carries TRBV12-3 or TRBV12-4 and TRBJ2-5; D not resolved. This CDR3 region has 13 residues. Deletions cut 6 bases from V and 5 bases from J, with 13 bases between. CDR3 sequence reads: CASSPVGRETQYF. CDR3 nucleotide sequence: TGTGCCAGCAGCCCTGTGGGTCGGGAGACCCAGTACTTC.

This clonotype was detected ten times or more. J is TRBJ2-7 and V is TRBV5-1; TRBD1 aligns across 10 bases. Germline CDR1 SGHRS, CDR2 YFSETQ. The length of the CDR3 is 14 residues. The V segment lost 3 bases and the J segment 5 bases; nucleotides outside the gene matches: 5. CDR3 nucleotides: TGCGCCAGCAGCTCCGGGACAGGGGCCAACGAGCAGTACTTC. Encoded protein: CASSSGTGANEQYF.

This clonotype was seen a few times. The chain links TRBV6-1 to TRBJ2-2; no clear D gene. This CDR3 contains 13 residues. Per the germline V gene, CDR1 is MNHNS and CDR2 is SASEGT. The germline V and J ends were trimmed by 4 bases and 1 base, with 4 bases remaining between them. CDR3 DNA: TGTGCCAGCAGTGGGCGGAACACCGGGGAGCTGTTTTTT. Translating it yields CASSGRNTGELFF.

This clonotype was seen a few times. This chain connects TRBV25-1 to TRBJ2-1; 8 positions agree with TRBD2. Germline-derived CDR1 and CDR2 are MGHDK and SYGVNS. The CDR3 is made up of 14 amino acids. Unmatched junction bases numbered 7, after V lost 4 bases and J lost 8 bases. The CDR3 coding sequence is TGTGCCAGCAGTGTGACGGGGGGGCCCCATGAGCAGTTCTTC. Translated: CASSVTGGPHEQFF.

This clonotype was seen at least ten times. The rearrangement joins TRBV7-2 to TRBJ1-2, with D perhaps TRBD1 (6 bases). The CDR3 totals 12 residues. CDR1 is SGHTA, CDR2 FQGNSA, per germline. Trimming shortened V by 4 bases and J by 8 bases, and 11 bases separated the two germline ends. The CDR3 DNA is TGTGCCAGCAGCTACTACAGGGACGGCTACACCTTC. Protein sequence: CASSYYRDGYTF. Full variable domain (missing parts from reference TRBV7-2 and TRBJ1-2): GAGVSQSPSNKVTEKGKDVELRCDPISGHTALYWYRQSLGQGLEFLIYFQGNSAPDKSGLPSDRFSAERTGGSVSTLTIQRTQQEDSAVYLCASSYYRDGYTFGSGTRLTVV.

This clonotype was recorded a few times. The chain uses TRBV12-5 and TRBJ1-3; D is possibly TRBD1 (5 bases). V was shortened by 6 bases and J by 9 bases, with 12 bases between the two germline ends. Germline V gives CDR1 LGHNT, CDR2 FRNRAP. This CDR3 is built from 12 residues. CDR3 sequence reads: CASGTARGTIYF. The DNA of the CDR3 is TGTGCTAGTGGAACCGCAAGGGGCACCATATATTTT.

Only a few counts were recorded for this clonotype. The chain has TRBV5-1 and TRBJ1-6; weak D call: TRBD1 (5 bases). The V end was cut by 4 bases, the J end by 5 bases, with 16 bases between. The germline V gene has CDR1 SGHRS and CDR2 YFSETQ. This CDR3 region has 16 residues. The CDR3 loop reads CASSPTMGTHNSPLHF. CDR3 nucleotides: TGCGCCAGCAGCCCAACGATGGGGACCCATAATTCACCCCTCCACTTT.